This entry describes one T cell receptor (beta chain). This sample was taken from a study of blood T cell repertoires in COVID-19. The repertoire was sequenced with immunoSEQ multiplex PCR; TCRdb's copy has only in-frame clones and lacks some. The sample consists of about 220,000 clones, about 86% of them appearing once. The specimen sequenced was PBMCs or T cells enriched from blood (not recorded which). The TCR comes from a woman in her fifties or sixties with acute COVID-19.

In DNA, the CDR3 is TGTGCCAGCAGTAATACGGGACTAGGGGAGCAGGGAGAGACCCAGTACTTC. Translated, it gives CASSNTGLGEQGETQYF. The chain links TRBV28 to TRBJ2-5; TRBD2 matches at 8 bases. V lost 5 bases and J lost 4; bases outside the gene matches: 15. CDR3 length: 17 residues. Germline lookup yields CDR1 MDHEN and CDR2 SYDVKM.